Following are 26 T cell receptor beta chains from one sample sequenced in a study of cytomegalovirus exposure and HLA in healthy donors. PCR amplification relied on 60 Vbeta primers (plus 13 Jbeta primers). The repertoire was sequenced with immunoSEQ multiplex PCR; TCRdb's copy has only in-frame clones and lacks some. This sample has nearly 110,000 clones, with approximately 80% found just once. Sample: PBMCs. These receptors all stem from a male donor in good health and CMV-seronegative.

This chain uses TRBV27 with TRBJ1-1; D is possibly TRBD1 (6 bases). With 2 bases removed from V and 4 bases from J, the gap between germline ends came to 8 bases. The CDR3 length is 13 residues. Germline values: CDR1 MNHEY, CDR2 SMNVEV (reference sequence). The CDR3, as DNA: TGTGCCAGCAGTTTAGGGGGGGCCACTGAAGCTTTCTTT. Translating it yields CASSLGGATEAFF.

The chain recombines TRBV28 with TRBJ1-1, with 9 bases fitting TRBD1. After removal of 6 bases from V and 4 bases from J, the junction contained 6 bases not matched to a gene. The CDR3 is 14 amino acids. The germline CDR1 and CDR2 sequences are MDHEN and SYDVKM. CDR3 bases: TGTGCCAGCAGACCACAGGGGGCTTCCACTGAAGCTTTCTTT. Protein product: CASRPQGASTEAFF. Full variable domain (missing parts from reference TRBV28 and TRBJ1-1): DVKVTQSSRYLVKRTGEKVFLECVQDMDHENMFWYRQDPGLGLRLIYFSYDVKMKEKGDIPEGYSVSREKKERFSLILESASTNQTSMYLCASRPQGASTEAFFGQGTRLTVV.

The chain recombines TRBV7-3 with TRBJ2-1; 13 nucleotides align to TRBD2. The CDR3 is 16 amino acids. The V gene's germline CDR1 is SGHTA and CDR2 FQGTGA. The V segment lost 4 bases and the J segment 6 bases; nucleotides outside the gene matches: 6. This chain's CDR3 is CASSSLTSGRANEQFF. The CDR3 DNA is TGTGCCAGCAGCTCCTTAACTAGCGGGAGGGCCAATGAGCAGTTCTTC.

The V gene is TRBV7-9, the J gene TRBJ2-5, with TRBD1 matching over 12 bases. This CDR3 is 17 amino acids long. The V gene end was trimmed by 4 bases and the J gene end by 4 bases; junction bases not matched to a gene: 10. CDR1 is SEHNR and CDR2 is FQNEAQ in the germline V gene (reference sequence). In DNA form, the CDR3 reads TGTGCCAGCAGCTCAGCTAGAGGGACAGGGGGCAGAGAGACCCAGTACTTC. This gives the protein CASSSARGTGGRETQYF. Supplemented by reference TRBV7-9 and TRBJ2-5, the full variable domain reads DTGVSQNPRHKITKRGQNVTFRCDPISEHNRLYWYRQTLGQGPEFLTYFQNEAQLEKSRLLSDRFSAERPKGSFSTLEIQRTEQGDSAMYLCASSSARGTGGRETQYFGPGTRLLVL.

This clone was seen only a few times. The gene calls are TRBV19 and TRBJ2-5; TRBD2 might be the D (6 bases). Trimming took 3 bases from V and 3 from J, leaving 14 bases between them. The CDR3 has 15 amino acids. Germline CDR1 reads LNHDA; CDR2 reads SQIVND (reference sequence). The CDR3 nucleotides read TGTGCCAGTAGTATTGCGGGGACTTCGAAAGAGACCCAGTACTTC. Translating gives CASSIAGTSKETQYF.

The rearrangement links TRBV7-9 to TRBJ2-3; TRBD2 is a possible D gene (5 bases). The CDR3 runs to 15 residues. V lost 1 base and J lost 4, with 12 bases in between. The germline V gene has CDR1 SEHNR and CDR2 FQNEAQ (reference sequence). CDR3 region: CASSLEVAGPDTQYF. The DNA of the CDR3 is TGTGCCAGCAGCTTAGAGGTTGCGGGCCCAGATACGCAGTATTTT.

CDR3: CAISESSRSTDTQYF. In nucleotides, the CDR3 is TGTGCCATCAGTGAGTCGTCGCGATCCACAGATACGCAGTATTTT. The rearrangement uses TRBV10-3 and TRBJ2-3; D is uncertain. With 0 bases removed from V and 2 bases from J, the gap between germline ends came to 9 bases. The CDR3 extends over 15 amino acids. Germline CDR1 and CDR2: ENHRY and SYGVKD.

The chain employs TRBV5-1 and TRBJ2-2; 8 bases agree with TRBD2. Germline CDR1 reads SGHRS; CDR2 reads YFSETQ. The CDR3 loop spans 14 amino acids. V shed 7 bases, J shed 1 base, and the junction held 3 bases outside the gene matches. The CDR3 here is CASFSGGNTGELFF. The CDR3 DNA is TGCGCCAGCTTCAGCGGGGGGAACACCGGGGAGCTGTTTTTT.

On this clone: The junction does not match germline at one end; this may be a read error. J is TRBJ1-2 and V is TRBV30; 7 nucleotides align to TRBD1. Germline values: CDR1 GTSNPN, CDR2 SVGIG (reference sequence). The CDR3 covers 11 residues. The CDR3 bases are TGTGCCTGGAGTGAGGGACAGTGGGGGCTCTTC. This gives the protein CAWSEGQWGLF.

V and J are TRBV28 and TRBJ2-1, with 8 bases identical to TRBD2. Per the germline V gene, CDR1 is MDHEN and CDR2 is SYDVKM. Trimming cost V 6 bases and J 0 bases; bases outside gene matches: 16. This CDR3 region has 19 residues. Written as DNA, the CDR3 is TGTGCCAGCAGAGTGTCGGGACTAGTTATGGAAAGCTCCTACAATGAGCAGTTCTTC. Protein product: CASRVSGLVMESSYNEQFF.

The V call is TRBV5-8, the J call TRBJ1-2; a possible D gene is TRBD1 (5 bases). This CDR3 spans 11 amino acids. V was clipped by 10 bases and J by 5 bases, with 12 bases between them. Germline-derived CDR1 and CDR2 are SGHTS and YDEGEE. CDR3 in DNA: TGTGCCCAACAGGTGGTATATGGCTACACCTTC. Translation: CAQQVVYGYTF.

This chain connects TRBV11-2 to TRBJ2-1; a weak D match, TRBD2 (5 bases). The CDR3 extends over 15 amino acids. Germline V gives CDR1 SGHAT, CDR2 FQNNGV. Between the trimmed V and J ends, which lost 5 bases and 0 bases, there was a span of 11 bases. Written as DNA, the CDR3 is TGTGCCAGCAGCACTGACGCGGGCTCCTACAATGAGCAGTTCTTC. This gives the protein CASSTDAGSYNEQFF.

A note on this clone: Other nucleotide sequences from this sample produce the same CDR3. The chain joins TRBV30 to TRBJ2-7, with 7 positions matching TRBD2. The CDR3 loop spans 12 amino acids. J was trimmed by 6 bases and V by 3 bases; bases with no gene match: 5. Looked up from germline, CDR1 is GTSNPN and CDR2 is SVGIG (reference sequence). This CDR3 reads CAWRASGFEQYF. As DNA, the CDR3 is TGTGCCTGGAGAGCTAGCGGATTCGAGCAGTACTTC. Full variable domain (remainder filled in from reference TRBV30 and TRBJ2-7): SQTIHQWPATLVQPVGSPLSLECTVEGTSNPNLYWYRQAAGRGLQLLFYSVGIGQISSEVPQNLSASRPQDRQFILSSKKLLLSDSGFYLCAWRASGFEQYFGPGTRLTVT.

This clone was found once. The chain is built from TRBV5-8 and TRBJ2-1; D perhaps matches TRBD2 (6 bases). V lost 5 bases, J lost 0 bases, and 9 bases lay in between. Germline-derived CDR1 and CDR2 are SGHTS and YDEGEE. The CDR3 runs to 14 residues. The CDR3 DNA reads as TGTGCCAGCAGTCAGCGGGCCTCCTACAATGAGCAGTTCTTC. It encodes CASSQRASYNEQFF. Using reference TRBV5-8 and TRBJ2-1 for the parts outside the CDR3, the full variable domain is EAGVTQSPTHLIKTRGQQATLRCSPISGHTSVYWYQQALGLGLQFLLWYDEGEERNRGNFPPRFSGRQFPNYSSELNVNALELEDSALYLCASSQRASYNEQFFGPGTRLTVL.

In the case of this clone: Within the sample, other DNA sequences also encode this same CDR3. The chain carries TRBV2 and TRBJ1-4; tentative D call: TRBD1 (5 bases). Germline V gene lookup returns CDR1 SNHLY and CDR2 FYNNEI. CDR3 length: 15 residues. The ends were cut back, 7 bases at V and 0 bases at J, with 12 bases in the middle. CDR3 in DNA: TGTGCCAGCATACGAGGGACTGCAACTAATGAAAAACTGTTTTTT. It encodes CASIRGTATNEKLFF.

The rearrangement links TRBV27 to TRBJ2-7; possible D gene TRBD2, 6 bases. Germline CDR1 reads MNHEY; CDR2 reads SMNVEV (reference sequence). The CDR3 has 13 residues. The V gene lost 5 bases and the J gene lost 5 bases, with 13 bases spanning the gap. The DNA of the CDR3 is TGTGCCAGCAGTCTCGGAGGGTTCGACGAGCAGTACTTC. Amino acid sequence: CASSLGGFDEQYF.

The chain recombines TRBV2 with TRBJ1-2; tentative D call: TRBD1 (5 bases). Trimming took 5 bases from V and 0 from J, leaving 16 bases between them. The CDR3 consists of 16 residues. Germline CDR1 reads SNHLY; CDR2 reads FYNNEI. The CDR3 region has the DNA TGTGCCAGCAGTCTAACCCGGACAACGTCTAACTATGGCTACACCTTC. It yields the protein CASSLTRTTSNYGYTF.

The chain couples TRBV28 to TRBJ1-4; 10 bases are a match to TRBD1. The trim removed 6 bases at V and 0 bases at J, leaving 13 bases unmatched. The CDR3 has 19 residues. The germline V gene has CDR1 MDHEN and CDR2 SYDVKM. CDR3 sequence reads: CASRPERDRGHATNEKLFF. The CDR3 DNA reads TGTGCCAGCAGACCTGAGAGGGACAGGGGCCATGCAACTAATGAAAAACTGTTTTTT.

The V call is TRBV30, the J call TRBJ1-1, with TRBD1 matching 7 bases. Looked up from germline, CDR1 is GTSNPN and CDR2 is SVGIG (reference sequence). The V gene end was trimmed by 5 bases and the J gene end by 2 bases; junction bases not matched to a gene: 2. The CDR3 sequence is 12 residues long. CDR3 nucleotides: TGTGCCTGGGGGGACAGAAACACTGAAGCTTTCTTT. This translates into CAWGDRNTEAFF.

This rearrangement joins TRBV29-1 to TRBJ2-7, with 7 positions matching TRBD2. The CDR3 is 15 amino acids. Trimming at V came to 2 bases and at J to 1 base, leaving 8 bases not matched to a gene. The V gene's germline CDR1 is SQVTM and CDR2 ANQGSEA. This CDR3 reads CSVEPLAGASYEQYF. In nucleotides, the CDR3 is TGCAGCGTTGAACCCCTGGCGGGAGCTTCCTACGAGCAGTACTTC.

The chain carries TRBV6-1 and TRBJ2-5; 9 bases match TRBD1. The tail of the sequence fits TRBJ2-7 better, so the J call may be wrong. This CDR3 has 12 amino acids. CDR1 is MNHNS, CDR2 SASEGT, per germline. Here the CDR3 reads CAGGDRALEQYF. CDR3 in DNA: TGTGCGGGGGGGGACAGGGCCCTCGAGCAGTACTTC.

The V gene is TRBV2, the J gene TRBJ2-1; 7 bases line up with TRBD2. This CDR3 spans 15 amino acids. Per the germline V gene, CDR1 is SNHLY and CDR2 is FYNNEI. V lost 3 bases, J lost 2 bases, and 4 bases stayed unmatched. The CDR3 DNA reads as TGTGCCAGCAGTGATCGACTAGCTGCCTACAATGAGCAGTTCTTC. It translates to CASSDRLAAYNEQFF. The entire variable domain, with the rest obtained from reference TRBV2 and TRBJ2-1, is as follows: EPEVTQTPSHQVTQMGQEVILRCVPISNHLYFYWYRQILGQKVEFLVSFYNNEISEKSEIFDDQFSVERPDGSNFTLKIRSTKLEDSAMYFCASSDRLAAYNEQFFGPGTRLTVL.

J is TRBJ2-5 and V is TRBV7-9; 7 bases map to TRBD1. Germline-derived CDR1 and CDR2 are SEHNR and FQNEAQ (reference sequence). This CDR3 is built from 16 residues. Trimming removed 1 base from V and 3 bases from J; junction bases left unmatched: 8. The chain's CDR3 is CASSLGTGNKKETQYF. The CDR3 coding sequence is TGTGCCAGCAGCTTAGGGACAGGAAACAAAAAAGAGACCCAGTACTTC.

The J gene is TRBJ2-1, the V gene TRBV19; D gene ambiguous. CDR3 size: 12 residues. CDR1 is LNHDA and CDR2 is SQIVND in the germline V gene (reference sequence). The germline V and J ends were trimmed by 10 bases and 1 base, with 8 bases remaining between them. CDR3 coding DNA: TGTGCCACCCCCGGTTCCTACAATGAGCAGTTCTTC. This translates into CATPGSYNEQFF.

This chain connects TRBV12-5 to TRBJ2-5; 11 bases are shared with TRBD2. J was trimmed by 1 base and V by 4 bases; bases with no gene match: 17. Germline values: CDR1 LGHNT, CDR2 FRNRAP. There are 20 residues in the CDR3. CDR3 residues: CASGSSSNIAGGSIQETQYF. The CDR3 bases are TGTGCTAGTGGTTCGTCATCAAATATAGCGGGAGGGTCCATCCAAGAGACCCAGTACTTC.

The chain is built from TRBV29-1 and TRBJ2-7; D is ambiguous. The CDR3 loop spans 14 amino acids. The V and J ends lost 1 base and 2 bases respectively, with 12 bases between them. Germline CDR1 SQVTM, CDR2 ANQGSEA. In DNA form, the CDR3 reads TGCAGCGTTGAAGCAGGTACACCACCCTACGAGCAGTACTTC. This sequence encodes CSVEAGTPPYEQYF.